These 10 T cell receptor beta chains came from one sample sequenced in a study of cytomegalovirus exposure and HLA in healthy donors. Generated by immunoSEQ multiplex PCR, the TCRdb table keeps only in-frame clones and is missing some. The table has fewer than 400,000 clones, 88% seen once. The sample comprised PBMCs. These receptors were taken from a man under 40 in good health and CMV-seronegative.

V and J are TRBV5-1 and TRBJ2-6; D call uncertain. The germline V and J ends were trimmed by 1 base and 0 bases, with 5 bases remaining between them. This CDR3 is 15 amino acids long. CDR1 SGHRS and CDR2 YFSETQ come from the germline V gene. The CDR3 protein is CASSLRSSGANVLTF. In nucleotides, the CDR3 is TGCGCCAGCAGCTTGCGGAGCTCTGGGGCCAACGTCCTGACTTTC.

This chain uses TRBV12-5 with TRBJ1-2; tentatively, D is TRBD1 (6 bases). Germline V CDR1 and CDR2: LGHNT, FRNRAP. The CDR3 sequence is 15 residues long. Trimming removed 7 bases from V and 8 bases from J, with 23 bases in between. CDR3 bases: TGTGCTAGTGACGTAAAACAGGGCTTGACGGGAGGCTACACCTTC. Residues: CASDVKQGLTGGYTF.

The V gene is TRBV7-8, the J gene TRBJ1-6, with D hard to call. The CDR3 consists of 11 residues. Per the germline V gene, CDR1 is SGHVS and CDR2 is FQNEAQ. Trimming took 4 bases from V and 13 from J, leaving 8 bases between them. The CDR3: CASSSPGPLHF. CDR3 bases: TGTGCCAGCAGCTCACCCGGGCCCCTCCACTTT.

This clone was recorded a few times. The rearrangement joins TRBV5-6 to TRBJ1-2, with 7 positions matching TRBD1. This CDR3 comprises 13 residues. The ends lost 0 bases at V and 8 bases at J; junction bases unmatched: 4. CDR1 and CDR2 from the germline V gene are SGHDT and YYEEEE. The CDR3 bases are TGTGCCAGCAGCTTGGTGTCAGGGGGAGGCTACACCTTC. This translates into CASSLVSGGGYTF.

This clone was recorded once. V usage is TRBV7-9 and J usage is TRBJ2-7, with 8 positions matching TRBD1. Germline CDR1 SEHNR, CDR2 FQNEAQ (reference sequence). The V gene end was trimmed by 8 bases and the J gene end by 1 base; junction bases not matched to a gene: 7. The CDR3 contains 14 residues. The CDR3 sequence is CASRGTGISYEQYF. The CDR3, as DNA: TGTGCCAGCCGCGGGACAGGTATTTCCTACGAGCAGTACTTC.

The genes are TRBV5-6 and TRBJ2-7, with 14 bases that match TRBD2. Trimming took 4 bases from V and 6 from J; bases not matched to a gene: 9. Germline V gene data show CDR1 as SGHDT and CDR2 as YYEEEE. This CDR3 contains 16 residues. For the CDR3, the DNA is TGTGCCAGCAGCCAAGGGACTAGCGGGAGCCGGGGCGAGCAGTACTTC. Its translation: CASSQGTSGSRGEQYF.

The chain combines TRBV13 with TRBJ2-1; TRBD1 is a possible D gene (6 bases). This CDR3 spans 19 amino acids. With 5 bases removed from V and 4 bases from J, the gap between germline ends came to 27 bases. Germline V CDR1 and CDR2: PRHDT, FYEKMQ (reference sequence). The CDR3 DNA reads TGTGCCAGCAGCCCACCACCCCTGGGGGCCAGGGCCATTTACAATGAGCAGTTCTTC. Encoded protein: CASSPPPLGARAIYNEQFF.

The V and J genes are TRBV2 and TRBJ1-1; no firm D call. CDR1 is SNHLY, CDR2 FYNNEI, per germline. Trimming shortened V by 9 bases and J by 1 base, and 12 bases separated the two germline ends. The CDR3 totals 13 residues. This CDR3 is CARLSDRNTEAFF. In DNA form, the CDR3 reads TGTGCCAGACTATCAGATAGGAACACTGAAGCTTTCTTT.

CDR3: CASSFTEPSYDEQYF. CDR3 nucleotides: TGTGCCAGCAGTTTCACAGAACCGTCCTACGACGAGCAGTACTTC. The rearrangement links TRBV28 to TRBJ2-7; the D is unclear. CDR1 and CDR2 (germline): MDHEN, SYDVKM. Trimming cost V 3 bases and J 5 bases, with 17 bases left between them. The CDR3 loop spans 15 amino acids.

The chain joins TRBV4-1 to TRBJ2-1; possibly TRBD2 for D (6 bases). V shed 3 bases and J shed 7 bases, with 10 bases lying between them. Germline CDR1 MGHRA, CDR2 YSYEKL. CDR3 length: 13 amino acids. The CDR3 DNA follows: TGCGCCAGCAGCCACCAAGGGAGGAATGAGCAGTTCTTC. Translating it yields CASSHQGRNEQFF.